Sequencing of this TCR beta chain was carried out in a study of graft-versus-host responses after intestinal transplantation. Comments on this clone: Its antigen is undetermined.

Generated by immunoSEQ multiplex PCR, the TCRdb table keeps only in-frame clones and is missing some. The profile shows about 82,000 clones, approximately 90% of them singletons. The specimen comprised unstimulated CD4+ T cells sorted from spleen or lymph node cells, sampled before transplant. The clonotype was recovered from a human donor who was the organ donor for an intestinal transplant.

CDR3 region: CASSLAGGFEGEKLFF. The CDR3, as DNA: TGTGCCAGCAGCTTAGCGGGGGGATTCGAAGGTGAAAAACTGTTTTTT. The chain uses TRBV7-9 and TRBJ1-4, with a possible D match to TRBD1 (5 bases). CDR3 length: 16 amino acids. Germline V CDR1 and CDR2: SEHNR, FQNEAQ (reference sequence). Trimming pared 0 bases from V and 7 bases from J, leaving 15 bases between.